This entry describes one TCR beta chain. As defined, naive CD8 cells were CD45RO-negative and positively selected for CCR7, with terminally differentiated effector memory CD45RA+ cells excluded. Caucasian adults residing in Nashville, Tennessee made up all the donors. The record originates from a study of shared clonotypes between healthy human individuals. Data came from immunoSEQ multiplex PCR; TCRdb stores just in-frame clones and leaves some out. The sample lists roughly 2,000,000 clones, roughly 95% occurring once. What was sequenced was naive CD8+ T cells sorted from blood. The origin of this receptor is a young man in good health.

DNA for the CDR3: TGTGCCAGCAGCCCCCCGACAGGGGCCTTTACGGAGCAGTACTTC. Its translation is CASSPPTGAFTEQYF. The chain combines TRBV7-9 with TRBJ2-7, with 8 bases that match TRBD1. This CDR3 contains 15 residues. Germline CDR1 is SEHNR and CDR2 is FQNEAQ (reference sequence). The V gene end was trimmed by 5 bases and the J gene end by 7 bases; junction bases not matched to a gene: 13.